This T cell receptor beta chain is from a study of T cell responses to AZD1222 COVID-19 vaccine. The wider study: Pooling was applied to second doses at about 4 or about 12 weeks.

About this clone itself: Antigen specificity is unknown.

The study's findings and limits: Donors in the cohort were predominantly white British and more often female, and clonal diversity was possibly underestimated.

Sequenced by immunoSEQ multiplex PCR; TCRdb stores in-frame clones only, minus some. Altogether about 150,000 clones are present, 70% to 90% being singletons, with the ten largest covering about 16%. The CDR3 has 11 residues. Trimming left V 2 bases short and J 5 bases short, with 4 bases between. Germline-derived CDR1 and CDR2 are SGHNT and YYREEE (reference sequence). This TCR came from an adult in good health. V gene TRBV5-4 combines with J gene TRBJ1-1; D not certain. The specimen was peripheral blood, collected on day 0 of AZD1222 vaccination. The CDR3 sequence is CASSLDTEAFF. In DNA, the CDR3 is TGTGCCAGCAGCTTAGATACTGAAGCTTTCTTT.